Listed below are T cell receptor beta chains from one sample, sequenced in a study of blood T cell repertoires in COVID-19. TCRdb's table, derived via immunoSEQ multiplex PCR, lists solely in-frame clones and lacks some. The sample consists of 300,000 to 500,000 clones, approximately 86% of them appearing once. Sample: PBMCs or T cells enriched from blood (not recorded which). The receptors come from a woman between 35 and 50 years old with acute COVID-19. Each CDR3 is given with its conserved first and last residue. The D gene is left open where the match is weak. The size entry is marked missing in some rows and otherwise reads once, few, many or a size class.

j_gene | abundance | v_gene | d_gene | len | CDR3nt | CDR3aa
TRBJ1-2 | - | TRBV6-5 | TRBD1 | 12 | TGTGCCAGCAGGGACAGGGGGCAAGGCTACACCTTC | CASRDRGQGYTF
TRBJ1-1 | - | TRBV6-5 | - | 14 | TGTGCCAGCAGCTCCTCGGCAAGACAGCGTGAAGCTTTCTTT | CASSSSARQREAFF
TRBJ2-1 | - | TRBV9 | - | 17 | TGTGCCAGCAGTCACTCCCCTCAAAGGGGCTCCTACAATGAGCAGTTCTTC | CASSHSPQRGSYNEQFF
TRBJ1-6 | - | TRBV2 | - | 16 | TGTGCCAGCCTAGATCCTCGGGCGGGGATGGGTTCACCCCTCCACTTT | CASLDPRAGMGSPLHF
TRBJ1-1 | - | TRBV12-3/TRBV12-4 | - | 13 | TGTGCCAGCAGTCCCCAGACAAGGTCTGAAGCTTTCTTT | CASSPQTRSEAFF
TRBJ1-3 | - | TRBV21-1 | - | 16 | TGTGCCAGCAGCACTTGGGGCAGCCCGCCGGGAAACACCATATATTTT | CASSTWGSPPGNTIYF
TRBJ1-2 | once | TRBV19 | TRBD1 | 13 | TGTGCCAGTAGTAACAGGGGGCTCGAGGGCTACACCTTC | CASSNRGLEGYTF
TRBJ1-1 | - | TRBV12-3/TRBV12-4 | - | 12 | TGTGCCAGCAGTGCTATTAGCACTGAAGCTTTCTTT | CASSAISTEAFF
TRBJ1-5 | - | TRBV5-6 | TRBD1 | 15 | TGTGCCAGCAGCTTGCGGACAGGGGGCGGTCAGCCCCAGCATTTT | CASSLRTGGGQPQHF
TRBJ2-7 | - | TRBV5-1 | TRBD1 | 14 | TGCGCCAGCAGCTCCCTGACAGGGAATAACGAGCAGTACTTC | CASSSLTGNNEQYF
TRBJ2-2 | - | TRBV6-5 | - | 14 | TGTGCCAGCAGTTACTACACAGTCACCGGGGAGCTGTTTTTT | CASSYYTVTGELFF
TRBJ1-1 | - | TRBV13 | TRBD1 | 19 | TGTGCCAGCAGCCCCCTTATTCAAGACAGGGTAGGATTTCTCACTGAAGCTTTCTTT | CASSPLIQDRVGFLTEAFF
TRBJ1-2 | - | TRBV10-3 | - | 13 | TGTGCCATCAGTGAGGGCAGGAACTATGGCTACACCTTC | CAISEGRNYGYTF
TRBJ1-2 | - | TRBV15 | - | 15 | TGTGCCACCAGCAGAGAAGTTCAGGATAACTATGGCTACACCTTC | CATSREVQDNYGYTF
TRBJ2-7 | - | TRBV5-1 | TRBD1 | 13 | TGCGCCAGCAGCGAAGGGACAGCCTACGAGCAGTACTTC | CASSEGTAYEQYF
TRBJ1-2 | - | TRBV9 | - | 18 | TGTGCCAGCAGCCCGAGATGGGTATCGGGTAAGGGGAACTATGGCTACACCTTC | CASSPRWVSGKGNYGYTF
TRBJ1-2 | - | TRBV6-5 | - | 12 | TGTGCCAGCAGCGCGAGACTCGGGGGCTACACCTTC | CASSARLGGYTF
TRBJ1-2 | - | TRBV2 | TRBD1 | 16 | TGTGCCAGCAGTGAATTGAGGACAGGGGATCGGTATGGCTACACCTTC | CASSELRTGDRYGYTF
TRBJ1-2 | - | TRBV5-6 | TRBD1 | 14 | TGTGCCAGCAGCTTGGGACAGGGAGTGTATGGCTACACCTTC | CASSLGQGVYGYTF
TRBJ1-2 | - | TRBV7-9 | - | 13 | TGTGCCAGCAGCTTAGAAGGGGAGGATGGCTACACCTTC | CASSLEGEDGYTF
TRBJ2-7 | - | TRBV27 | - | 15 | TGTGCCAGCAGTCTTCGTCGGAGGGCCAGGGACGAGCAGTACTTC | CASSLRRRARDEQYF
TRBJ1-4 | - | TRBV19 | - | 16 | TGTGCCAGTAGTATACTCAGGGGCGAGTTCAATGAAAAACTGTTTTTT | CASSILRGEFNEKLFF
TRBJ2-1 | - | TRBV19 | - | 15 | TGTGCCAGCCGAGGTTGGGTTAGCTCCTACAATGAGCAGTTCTTC | CASRGWVSSYNEQFF
TRBJ1-2 | - | TRBV6-5 | TRBD1 | 10 | TGTGTCACAGGGGGCGGTGGCTACACCTTC | CVTGGGGYTF
TRBJ1-3 | once | TRBV5-4 | - | 16 | TGTGCCAGCAGCTTGGCCCCGACACTCTCTGGAAACACCATATATTTT | CASSLAPTLSGNTIYF
TRBJ1-2 | - | TRBV4-1 | - | 14 | TGCGCCAGCAGCCGCCCCGGGACTCAAGATGGCTACACCTTC | CASSRPGTQDGYTF
TRBJ2-5 | - | TRBV24-1 | - | 14 | TGTGCCACCAGTGGGAGGGGAAGGGAAGAGACCCAGTACTTC | CATSGRGREETQYF
TRBJ1-2 | - | TRBV29-1 | TRBD1 | 17 | TGCAGCGTTGAAGAGGGGACAGGGGGGGATCCTAACTATGGCTACACCTTC | CSVEEGTGGDPNYGYTF
TRBJ1-1 | few | TRBV7-9 | - | 14 | TGTGCCAGCAGCCCTAGGCGGGGGTCTGATGAAGCTTTCTTT | CASSPRRGSDEAFF
TRBJ1-1 | - | TRBV6-1 | - | 17 | TGTGCCAGCAGTGAAGAGCATGGGGCCTTACGGAACACTGAAGCTTTCTTT | CASSEEHGALRNTEAFF
TRBJ2-1 | - | TRBV5-1 | TRBD1 | 13 | TGCGCCAGCAATACTCAGGGGGCCAATGAGCAGTTCTTC | CASNTQGANEQFF
TRBJ1-1 | - | TRBV7-5 | - | 18 | TGTGCCAGAAGCTTAACCCCGGGACAGGGGGTTATGAACACTGAAGCTTTCTTT | CARSLTPGQGVMNTEAFF
TRBJ1-2 | - | TRBV12-3/TRBV12-4 | - | 11 | TGTGCCAGCACCCTACGGGGTGACTACACCTTC | CASTLRGDYTF
TRBJ1-5 | - | TRBV2 | TRBD1 | 14 | TGTGCCAGCACCAGGGACAGGGGCAATCAGCCCCAGCATTTT | CASTRDRGNQPQHF
TRBJ2-2 | once | TRBV14 | - | 15 | TGTGCCAGCAGCCAAGACAGGGAGAACACCGGGGAGCTGTTTTTT | CASSQDRENTGELFF
TRBJ2-7 | - | TRBV11-2 | TRBD2 | 15 | TGTGCCAGCAGCCCTCGACTAGCTCGCGGCTACGAGCAGTACTTC | CASSPRLARGYEQYF
TRBJ1-2 | once | TRBV11-2 | - | 13 | TGTGCCAGCAGCTTAGACAGAGACGGGGGATACACCTTC | CASSLDRDGGYTF
TRBJ1-2 | - | TRBV4-2 | - | 14 | TGTGCCAGCAGCCCGTACAGAATTAACTATGGCTACACCTTC | CASSPYRINYGYTF
TRBJ1-3 | - | TRBV5-1 | - | 12 | TGCGCCAGCAGCCCGGTTGGAAACACCATATATTTT | CASSPVGNTIYF
TRBJ2-7 | - | TRBV10-3 | TRBD1 | 13 | TGTGCCATCAATTCGGGACAGACCTACGAGCAGTACTTC | CAINSGQTYEQYF
TRBJ1-3 | once | TRBV6-2/TRBV6-3 | TRBD1 | 18 | TGTGCCAGCAGTGCCGGGACAGGGATCTCCAGGACTGGAAACACCATATATTTT | CASSAGTGISRTGNTIYF
TRBJ1-2 | - | TRBV5-4 | - | 15 | TGTGCCAGCAGCTTGATGGCTGATCCTAACTATGGCTACACCTTC | CASSLMADPNYGYTF